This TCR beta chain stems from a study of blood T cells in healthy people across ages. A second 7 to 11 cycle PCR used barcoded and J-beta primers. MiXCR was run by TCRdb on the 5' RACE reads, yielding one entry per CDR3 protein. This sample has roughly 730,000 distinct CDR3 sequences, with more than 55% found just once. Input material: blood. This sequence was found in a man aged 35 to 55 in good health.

The CDR3 coding sequence is TGTGCCAGCAGTATTTCCAGGGGGGTAAATTCACCCCTCCACTTT. This encodes CASSISRGVNSPLHF. The rearrangement uses TRBV6-5 and TRBJ1-6, with 7 positions matching TRBD1. Germline CDR1 is MNHEY and CDR2 is SVGAGI. V trimming: 5 bases; J trimming: 7 bases; junction bases outside the gene matches: 8. CDR3 length equals 15 residues.